This is a list of T cell receptor beta chains from one sample in a study of blood T cells in healthy people across ages. One entry per CDR3 protein, called by TCRdb with MiXCR from the 5' RACE reads. This sample has some 760,000 distinct CDR3 sequences; 20% to 25% occur once, and the top ten carry just under 9.5%. These records were also assigned to another study, of T cells of mothers and their children.

The sample was blood. The receptor set was obtained from a boy aged 10-17 years in good health. Each CDR3 is given with its conserved first and last residue. D genes are given only for firm matches. Clone size is given for some rows only: seen once, a few or many times, or a class if the clone is expanded.

D,J,V,size,length,CDR3,DNA
TRBD1,TRBJ2-7,TRBV20-1,NA,14,CSAKIQGARYEQYF,TGCAGTGCTAAAATACAGGGGGCTCGGTACGAGCAGTACTTC
TRBD1,TRBJ2-7,TRBV6-6,NA,16,CASSSQGQGKNYEQYF,TGTGCCAGCAGTTCCCAGGGACAGGGGAAGAACTACGAGCAGTACTTC
NA,TRBJ1-4,TRBV3-1,few,15,CASSQRVPTNEKLFF,TGTGCCAGCAGCCAGAGGGTCCCAACTAATGAAAAACTGTTTTTT
NA,TRBJ1-5,TRBV12-3/TRBV12-4,NA,15,CASSGADLGNQPQHF,TGTGCCAGCAGTGGGGCGGATTTGGGCAATCAGCCCCAGCATTTT
NA,TRBJ2-1,TRBV7-2,NA,19,CASSPLGWALESSYNEQFF,TGTGCCAGCAGCCCCCTCGGGTGGGCGTTAGAGTCCTCCTACAATGAGCAGTTCTTC
TRBD1,TRBJ2-6,TRBV7-9,NA,17,CASSLTGATSGANVLTF,TGTGCCAGCAGCTTGACAGGGGCAACCTCTGGGGCCAACGTCCTGACTTTC
NA,TRBJ2-5,TRBV7-2,few,14,CASSAAGGWETQYF,TGTGCCAGCAGCGCAGCGGGCGGCTGGGAGACCCAGTACTTC
NA,TRBJ2-3,TRBV6-2/TRBV6-3,NA,14,CANGVGGPVDTQYF,TGTGCCAATGGTGTGGGGGGCCCCGTGGATACGCAGTATTTT
NA,TRBJ2-5,TRBV20-1,NA,19,CSAVPIRTGWGSSQETQYF,TGCAGTGCTGTTCCTATCCGAACGGGCTGGGGGAGCTCTCAAGAGACCCAGTACTTC
TRBD1,TRBJ2-3,TRBV28,NA,16,CASSPGTETSTDTQYF,TGTGCCAGCAGTCCCGGGACAGAGACTAGCACAGATACGCAGTATTTT
NA,TRBJ1-6,TRBV5-6,few,14,CASSSRSESSPLHF,TGTGCCAGCAGCAGCCGTTCGGAATCTTCACCCCTCCACTTT
TRBD2,TRBJ2-5,TRBV2,NA,17,CASGVLTSGNGRETQYF,TGTGCCAGCGGGGTGTTGACTAGCGGGAATGGGCGAGAGACCCAGTACTTC
NA,TRBJ2-4,TRBV7-2,few,16,CASSPTGIEAKNIQYF,TGTGCCAGCAGCCCAACAGGGATAGAAGCCAAAAACATTCAGTACTTC
NA,TRBJ2-2,TRBV6-4,few,14,CASSDFKNTGELFF,TGTGCCAGCAGTGATTTTAAGAACACCGGGGAGCTGTTTTTT
NA,TRBJ2-7,TRBV6-2/TRBV6-3,few,15,CASSYSYDKAYEQYF,TGTGCCAGCAGTTACTCGTACGACAAAGCCTACGAGCAGTACTTC
NA,TRBJ1-4,TRBV6-5,NA,14,CASSYIQNREKLFF,TGCGCCAGCAGTTACATACAGAATCGAGAAAAACTGTTTTTT
TRBD1,TRBJ2-7,TRBV12-3/TRBV12-4,many,14,CASSFGTGGYEQYF,TGTGCCAGCAGTTTTGGGACAGGGGGCTACGAGCAGTACTTC
NA,TRBJ1-4,TRBV4-3,few,18,CASSQDPGATHGGEKLFF,TGCGCCAGCAGCCAAGACCCGGGGGCGACACATGGAGGTGAAAAACTGTTTTTT
NA,TRBJ2-1,TRBV7-3,NA,13,CASSPSEGLGPFF,TGTGCCAGCAGTCCCTCTGAGGGACTGGGACCGTTCTTC
NA,TRBJ1-1,TRBV20-1,NA,13,CSARTLKNTEAFF,TGCAGTGCGCGGACCCTTAAGAACACTGAAGCTTTCTTT
TRBD2,TRBJ2-1,TRBV20-1,NA,17,CSANQWGGRRSYNEQFF,TGCAGTGCTAATCAATGGGGCGGGAGAAGGTCCTACAATGAGCAGTTCTTC
TRBD2,TRBJ2-3,TRBV24-1,NA,14,CATGPSGYTDTQYF,TGTGCCACCGGACCTAGCGGATACACAGATACGCAGTATTTT
NA,TRBJ1-1,TRBV4-1,few,18,CASSQERTSSRRDTEAFF,TGCGCCAGCAGCCAAGAAAGAACTTCAAGCCGGCGGGACACTGAAGCTTTCTTT
NA,TRBJ1-2,TRBV7-9,few,16,CASSQPGGEHGTGYTF,TGTGCCAGCAGCCAGCCAGGAGGGGAACATGGGACTGGCTACACCTTC